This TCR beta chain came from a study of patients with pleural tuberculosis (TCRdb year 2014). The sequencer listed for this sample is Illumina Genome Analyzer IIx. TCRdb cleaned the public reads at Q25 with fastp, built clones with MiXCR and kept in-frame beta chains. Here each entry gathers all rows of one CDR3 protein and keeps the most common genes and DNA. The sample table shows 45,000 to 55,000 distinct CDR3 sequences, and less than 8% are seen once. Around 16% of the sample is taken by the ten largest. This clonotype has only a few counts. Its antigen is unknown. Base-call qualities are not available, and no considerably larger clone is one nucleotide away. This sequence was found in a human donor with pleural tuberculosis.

The CDR3 region: CASSPTGDNEQFF. The base sequence is TGTGCCAGCAGCCCGACGGGGGACAATGAGCAGTTCTTC. This chain joins TRBV9 to TRBJ2-1, with TRBD2 perhaps the D gene, on 6 matching bases. The cysteine opens and the phenylalanine closes a CDR3 of 13 amino acids. Solely the CDR3 DNA is kept, with 39 bases framed from the first base. Trimming costs V 4 bases and J 5 bases, and their ends lie 10 bases apart. Sequences SGDLS (CDR1) and YYNGEE (CDR2) are obtained from the germline V gene.